The 23 T cell receptor beta chains below were found in one sample sequenced in a study of CD8+ T cells in alopecia areata. RNA was isolated and reverse transcribed to cDNA, the sequencing template. This table comes from immunoSEQ multiplex PCR, and its TCRdb copy is limited to in-frame clones, with some not included. This table holds roughly 100,000 clones, about 60% found once. Sample: CD4+ T cells sorted from blood. The receptors stem from a human donor in good health.

This clone was seen more than once but under ten times. The chain has TRBV29-1 and TRBJ2-3, with D perhaps TRBD2 (7 bases). CDR1 and CDR2 (germline): SQVTM, ANQGSEA. V was shortened by 1 base and J by 6 bases, with 14 bases between the two germline ends. The CDR3 consists of 14 residues. The CDR3 protein is CSVEGGGLADTQYF. The CDR3 region has the DNA TGCAGCGTTGAAGGGGGGGGCCTCGCTGATACGCAGTATTTT.

In regard to this clone: This same CDR3 is encoded by further DNA sequences in the sample. The chain recombines TRBV10-1 with TRBJ2-3, with no clear D. Between the trimmed V and J ends, which lost 6 bases and 0 bases, there was a span of 7 bases. This CDR3 is built from 13 residues. Germline CDR1 reads WNHNN; CDR2 reads SYGVQD (reference sequence). The CDR3 loop is CASRQDSTDTQYF. CDR3 DNA sequence: TGCGCCAGCAGGCAAGATAGCACAGATACGCAGTATTTT.

This sequence joins TRBV2 and TRBJ1-2; possibly TRBD1 for D (6 bases). The CDR3 has 14 residues. The V end lost 6 bases, the J end lost 1 base, and 12 bases lay between the germline ends. CDR1 is SNHLY and CDR2 is FYNNEI in the germline V gene. CDR3 residues: CASRAIGGNYGYTF. Written as DNA, the CDR3 is TGTGCCAGCAGAGCCATAGGGGGTAACTATGGCTACACCTTC.

The gene calls are TRBV2 and TRBJ2-3; 13 nucleotides agree with TRBD2. CDR1 SNHLY and CDR2 FYNNEI come from the germline V gene. The CDR3 consists of 16 residues. The V and J ends lost 6 bases and 0 bases, in that order; junction bases with no gene match: 3. The CDR3 region has the DNA TGTGCCAGCAGCATGACTAGCGGGGGGAGCACAGATACGCAGTATTTT. This gives the protein CASSMTSGGSTDTQYF.

This chain links TRBV29-1 with TRBJ1-1; D is perhaps TRBD1 (5 bases). Germline V gives CDR1 SQVTM, CDR2 ANQGSEA. CDR3 length: 12 amino acids. The ends were cut back, 1 base at V and 11 bases at J, with 14 bases in the middle. The DNA of the CDR3 is TGCAGCGTTGAAGGAGGGGATGAGGGGGCTTTCTTT. It codes for CSVEGGDEGAFF.

V is TRBV4-2 and J is TRBJ2-5; perhaps TRBD1 as D (5 bases). The CDR3 has 14 residues. Germline V gene data show CDR1 as LGHNA and CDR2 as YNFKEQ. V was shortened by 8 bases and J by 2 bases, with 15 bases between the two germline ends. The CDR3 nucleotides are TGTGCCAGCGGTTGGGTCCAGGGTCAAGAGACCCAGTACTTC. Its protein is CASGWVQGQETQYF.

V usage is TRBV4-1 and J usage is TRBJ1-5, with D uncertain. Germline values: CDR1 MGHRA, CDR2 YSYEKL. The CDR3 has 13 residues. The V gene lost 0 bases and the J gene lost 6 bases, with 6 bases spanning the gap. CDR3 loop: CASSQDPPQPQHF. CDR3 DNA sequence: TGCGCCAGCAGCCAAGACCCCCCTCAGCCCCAGCATTTT.

This clone appeared a few times. The chain employs TRBV29-1 and TRBJ2-7; D may be TRBD1 or TRBD2 (5 bases each). This CDR3 comprises 14 residues. Per germline, CDR1 SQVTM and CDR2 ANQGSEA. V dropped 6 bases and J dropped 4 bases, with 19 bases sitting between them. The DNA of the CDR3 is TGCAGCGTACGTGGGACCTCGTTAGGATACGAGCAGTACTTC. This translates into CSVRGTSLGYEQYF.

Written as DNA, the CDR3 is TGTGCCAGCAGCTTCACAGGGGAGCACACTGAAGCTTTCTTT. Its protein is CASSFTGEHTEAFF. This chain connects TRBV7-9 to TRBJ1-1, with TRBD1 matching over 7 bases. The CDR3 consists of 14 residues. Germline V CDR1 and CDR2: SEHNR, FQNEAQ (reference sequence). With V trimmed by 3 bases and J by 3 bases, 4 bases remained unmatched. Looking up the rest from reference TRBV7-9 and TRBJ1-1 gives the full variable domain: DTGVSQNPRHKITKRGQNVTFRCDPISEHNRLYWYRQTLGQGPEFLTYFQNEAQLEKSRLLSDRFSAERPKGSFSTLEIQRTEQGDSAMYLCASSFTGEHTEAFFGQGTRLTVV.

V and J are TRBV29-1 and TRBJ2-7; D remains unclear. The V end lost 0 bases, the J end lost 6 bases, and 9 bases lay between the germline ends. This CDR3 is built from 12 residues. CDR1 SQVTM and CDR2 ANQGSEA come from the germline V gene. CDR3 region: CSVEDDNREQYF. CDR3 in DNA: TGCAGCGTTGAAGATGATAATCGCGAGCAGTACTTC.

The chain's CDR3 is CASSLVGPGEAFF. The CDR3 nucleotides read TGTGCCAGCAGCTTAGTAGGGCCAGGTGAAGCTTTCTTT. The V call is TRBV7-9, the J call TRBJ1-1, with unresolved D. Trimming shortened V by 1 base and J by 7 bases, and 10 bases separated the two germline ends. The V gene's germline CDR1 is SEHNR and CDR2 FQNEAQ (reference sequence). This CDR3 has 13 residues.

Remarks on this clone: The sample carries other DNA sequences with the same CDR3. The gene calls are TRBV28 and TRBJ2-7, with 9 bases fitting TRBD1. Germline values: CDR1 MDHEN, CDR2 SYDVKM. V dropped 4 bases and J dropped 1; count of bases not matched to a gene: 5. This CDR3 has 15 residues. Here the CDR3 DNA reads TGTGCCAGCAGTTCCTCCGGGACAGGGTCCTACGAGCAGTACTTC. This sequence encodes CASSSSGTGSYEQYF. The entire variable domain, with the rest obtained from reference TRBV28 and TRBJ2-7, is as follows: DVKVTQSSRYLVKRTGEKVFLECVQDMDHENMFWYRQDPGLGLRLIYFSYDVKMKEKGDIPEGYSVSREKKERFSLILESASTNQTSMYLCASSSSGTGSYEQYFGPGTRLTVT.

This chain joins TRBV7-2 and TRBJ2-5; 8 bases fit TRBD1. The CDR3 spans 15 residues. Trimming removed 0 bases from V and 5 bases from J; junction bases left unmatched: 5. CDR1 and CDR2 from the germline V gene are SGHTA and FQGNSA. The CDR3 spells CASSLADRGGETQYF. DNA of the CDR3: TGTGCCAGCAGCTTAGCCGACAGGGGTGGGGAGACCCAGTACTTC.

The chain links TRBV6-5 to TRBJ1-6; possibly TRBD1 for D (5 bases). Per the germline V gene, CDR1 is MNHEY and CDR2 is SVGAGI. V lost 4 bases, J lost 5 bases, and 12 bases lay in between. This CDR3 has 15 amino acids. In DNA form, the CDR3 reads TGTGCCAGCAGTTTTGGGGGGACCCATAATTCACCCCTCCACTTT. This codes for CASSFGGTHNSPLHF.

This clone was counted a few times. The chain employs TRBV30 and TRBJ2-3; no reliable D call. Germline assignment: CDR1 GTSNPN and CDR2 SVGIG (reference sequence). This CDR3 is built from 13 residues. V was pared by 2 bases and J by 4 bases, with 10 bases between. The CDR3 region has the DNA TGTGCCTGGAGTAATGGGCTCGCAGATACGCAGTATTTT. It specifies CAWSNGLADTQYF.

The chain recombines TRBV30 with TRBJ2-7, with D tentatively TRBD1 or TRBD2 (5 bases each). The CDR3 extends over 14 amino acids. With 4 bases removed from V and 0 bases from J, the gap between germline ends came to 13 bases. The germline V gene encodes CDR1 GTSNPN and CDR2 SVGIG (reference sequence). The CDR3, as DNA: TGTGCCTGGATGTCGCCAGGGACCTCCTACGAGCAGTACTTC. Protein sequence: CAWMSPGTSYEQYF.

This clone has only a few counts. The rearrangement uses TRBV7-2 and TRBJ2-2; TRBD2 matches 11 bases. CDR3 length: 16 residues. V shed 5 bases and J 1 base; nucleotides not matched to a gene: 3. The V gene's germline CDR1 is SGHTA and CDR2 FQGNSA. The DNA of the CDR3 is TGTGCCAGCAGCCAAGGACTAGCGGGGAACACCGGGGAGCTGTTTTTT. Translating it yields CASSQGLAGNTGELFF.

The CDR3 loop reads CATSLDSPNYGYTF. DNA for the CDR3: TGCGCCACCTCGTTGGACAGTCCAAACTATGGCTACACCTTC. The chain carries TRBV5-1 and TRBJ1-2, with D maybe TRBD1 (6 bases). The CDR3 is 14 amino acids. The V and J ends lost 9 bases and 2 bases respectively, with 17 bases between them. Germline CDR1 SGHRS, CDR2 YFSETQ.

This clone has a handful of counts. The chain employs TRBV14 and TRBJ1-5; D not certain. Germline V lookup: CDR1 SGHDN, CDR2 FVKESK. This CDR3 contains 13 residues. V lost 3 bases to trimming and J lost 3 bases, with 6 bases between them. The CDR3 region has the DNA TGTGCCAGCAGCCAGAATACCAATCAGCCCCAGCATTTT. It encodes CASSQNTNQPQHF.

This chain joins TRBV5-1 and TRBJ2-2; no reliable D call. V lost 4 bases and J 7 bases, leaving 14 bases between the germline ends. Germline lookup yields CDR1 SGHRS and CDR2 YFSETQ. The CDR3 totals 14 residues. This CDR3 is CASSPTEISGELFF. The CDR3, as DNA: TGCGCCAGCAGCCCTACAGAGATCAGCGGGGAGCTGTTTTTT.

As regards this clone: The same CDR3 arises from other DNA sequences in this sample as well. The V and J genes are TRBV5-1 and TRBJ1-1, with 7 bases matching TRBD1. The CDR3 runs to 13 residues. The V and J ends lost 2 bases and 3 bases, in that order; junction bases with no gene match: 1. CDR1 SGHRS and CDR2 YFSETQ come from the germline V gene. The CDR3, as DNA: TGCGCCAGCAGCTTCACAGGGGACACTGAAGCTTTCTTT. Encoded protein: CASSFTGDTEAFF. Full variable domain (missing parts from reference TRBV5-1 and TRBJ1-1): KAGVTQTPRYLIKTRGQQVTLSCSPISGHRSVSWYQQTPGQGLQFLFEYFSETQRNKGNFPGRFSGRQFSNSRSEMNVSTLELGDSALYLCASSFTGDTEAFFGQGTRLTVV.

This clone has more than one count but fewer than ten. The rearrangement joins TRBV28 to TRBJ2-7; D possibly corresponds to TRBD2 (6 bases). Germline-derived CDR1 and CDR2 are MDHEN and SYDVKM. This CDR3 has 12 amino acids. V lost 8 bases to trimming and J lost 6 bases, with 14 bases between them. The CDR3 DNA reads TGTGCCAGCGCGGCGCAGGGAGGCGAGCAGTACTTC. As protein: CASAAQGGEQYF.

The chain carries TRBV7-9 and TRBJ2-1; 8 positions agree with TRBD1. From germline, CDR1 is SEHNR and CDR2 FQNEAQ (reference sequence). Unmatched junction bases numbered 8, after V lost 4 bases and J lost 6 bases. The CDR3 is 15 residues long. CDR3 sequence: CASSSNDRGGNEQFF. The CDR3 coding sequence is TGTGCCAGCAGCTCAAATGACAGGGGAGGCAATGAGCAGTTCTTC.